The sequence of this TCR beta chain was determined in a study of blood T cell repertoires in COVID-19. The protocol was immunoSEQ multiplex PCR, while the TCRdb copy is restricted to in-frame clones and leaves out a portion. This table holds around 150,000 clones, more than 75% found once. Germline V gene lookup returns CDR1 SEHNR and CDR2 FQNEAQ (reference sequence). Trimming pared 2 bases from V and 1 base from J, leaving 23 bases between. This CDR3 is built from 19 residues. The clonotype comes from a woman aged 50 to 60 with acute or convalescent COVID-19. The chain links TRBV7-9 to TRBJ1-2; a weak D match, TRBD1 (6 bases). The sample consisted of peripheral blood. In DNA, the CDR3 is TGTGCCAGCAGCTTATTGGTCCATCGACAGGCCGGGGATAACTATGGCTACACCTTC. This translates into CASSLLVHRQAGDNYGYTF.